The 17 T cell receptor beta chains below come from one sample, sequenced in a study of beta chain features in type 1 diabetes. Study-wide results and caveats: Type 1 diabetes patients showed a moderate but significant shortening of TCRB CDR3s in all four CD4+ subsets.

cDNA synthesis used the whole RNA isolate, giving expressed TCRB sequences. TCRdb's table, derived via immunoSEQ multiplex PCR, lists solely in-frame clones and lacks some. The sample holds some 250,000 clones; approximately 10% are singletons and the top ten take over 0.015%. Their recognized antigens are unknown. The specimen sequenced was naive CD4+ T cells from blood. The receptors come from a man aged 25 to 45 with type 1 diabetes.

This rearrangement joins TRBV14 to TRBJ2-1; maybe TRBD2 (7 bases). The CDR3 is 16 residues long. Trimming removed 3 bases at V and 0 bases at J, with 12 bases between. The V gene's germline CDR1 is SGHDN and CDR2 FVKESK. This CDR3 is CASSHGGGFSYNEQFF. The CDR3 coding sequence is TGTGCCAGCAGCCACGGCGGGGGCTTCTCCTACAATGAGCAGTTCTTC.

Only a few counts were recorded for this clone. The rearrangement joins TRBV29-1 to TRBJ1-2; 8 bases line up with TRBD1. The CDR3 has 11 residues. In germline, CDR1 is SQVTM, CDR2 ANQGSEA. V lost 6 bases to trimming and J lost 5 bases; unmatched junction nucleotides: 2. Here the CDR3 reads CSVRQGYGYTF. The CDR3 DNA reads as TGCAGCGTCAGACAGGGGTATGGCTACACCTTC.

The chain recombines TRBV30 with TRBJ1-6; 7 bases agree with TRBD1. V was clipped by 3 bases and J by 1 base; unmatched bases: 6. The CDR3 runs 16 residues. Germline V gives CDR1 GTSNPN, CDR2 SVGIG (reference sequence). The CDR3 sequence is CAWSRDSSSYNSPLHF. The CDR3 nucleotides read TGTGCCTGGAGCCGGGACAGCTCTTCCTATAATTCACCCCTCCACTTT.

This chain uses TRBV7-9 with TRBJ1-1, with a weak D call TRBD1 (5 bases). This CDR3 has 15 amino acids. From germline, CDR1 is SEHNR and CDR2 FQNEAQ (reference sequence). V lost 5 bases and J lost 2, with 15 bases in between. The chain's CDR3 is CASSRIRDSNTEAFF. DNA of the CDR3: TGTGCCAGCAGCCGGATCCGGGACTCCAACACTGAAGCTTTCTTT.

This clone has more than one count but fewer than ten. The chain carries TRBV5-4 and TRBJ2-2, with TRBD1 identical over 10 bases. V shed 4 bases, J shed 4 bases, and the junction held 10 bases outside the gene matches. Germline V gene data show CDR1 as SGHNT and CDR2 as YYREEE (reference sequence). The CDR3 totals 17 residues. CDR3 sequence (DNA): TGTGCCAGCAGCCCTTCGGCCGGGACAGGGGTCACCGGGGAGCTGTTTTTT. Encoded protein: CASSPSAGTGVTGELFF. Full variable domain (outside the CDR3, taken from reference TRBV5-4 and TRBJ2-2): ETGVTQSPTHLIKTRGQQVTLRCSSQSGHNTVSWYQQALGQGPQFIFQYYREEENGRGNFPPRFSGLQFPNYSSELNVNALELDDSALYLCASSPSAGTGVTGELFFGEGSRLTVL.

V is TRBV7-9 and J is TRBJ1-4; no definite D call. Germline V gives CDR1 SEHNR, CDR2 FQNEAQ (reference sequence). V was shortened by 3 bases and J by 4 bases, with 9 bases between the two germline ends. CDR3 length equals 14 residues. CDR3 sequence: CASSLSRLNEKLFF. The CDR3 DNA reads as TGTGCCAGCAGCTTGTCACGACTTAATGAAAAACTGTTTTTT.

The genes are TRBV7-9 and TRBJ2-5; 9 bases match TRBD1. Germline loops: CDR1 SEHNR, CDR2 FQNEAQ (reference sequence). The CDR3 covers 13 residues. V gave up 1 base and J gave up 7 bases; unmatched junction bases: 1. CDR3 in DNA: TGTGCCAGCAGCTTAGAACAGGGGGCGACCCAGTACTTC. This gives the protein CASSLEQGATQYF.

This clone occurred a few times. Sequence at one end of the junction differs from germline and may be a read error. The gene calls are TRBV7-7 and TRBJ2-1; D is ambiguous. The CDR3 has 15 residues. Per germline, CDR1 SSHAT and CDR2 FNYEAQ (reference sequence). CDR3 coding DNA: TGTGCTAGCAGCCCCCCCGGGTCTGTGGCCAATGAGCAGTTCTTC. Encoded protein: CASSPPGSVANEQFF.

The chain joins TRBV7-9 to TRBJ2-7, with 8 bases fitting TRBD2. The V gene's germline CDR1 is SEHNR and CDR2 FQNEAQ (reference sequence). The CDR3 consists of 17 residues. The V segment lost 1 base and the J segment 6 bases; nucleotides outside the gene matches: 14. Here the CDR3 reads CASSLGEGRTAGGEQYF. DNA for the CDR3: TGTGCCAGCAGCTTAGGGGAGGGACGGACGGCGGGGGGCGAGCAGTACTTC.

The chain has TRBV10-3 and TRBJ2-5; the D gene is possibly TRBD1 (7 bases). The germline gives CDR1 ENHRY, CDR2 SYGVKD. This CDR3 is built from 16 residues. Trimming cost V 5 bases and J 3 bases, with 19 bases left between them. The CDR3 DNA follows: TGTGCCATCAGTAAGGGGGGCGGGACAGCCGAAGAGACCCAGTACTTC. Translated, it gives CAISKGGGTAEETQYF.

This clone showed up just a few times. The chain couples TRBV19 to TRBJ2-1, with 10 bases identical to TRBD2. J lost 8 bases, V lost 6 bases, and 13 bases had no gene match. From germline, CDR1 is LNHDA and CDR2 SQIVND (reference sequence). The length of the CDR3 is 16 residues. The chain's CDR3 is CASRPLAGVTWDEQFF. The CDR3 DNA follows: TGTGCCAGTAGGCCCCTAGCGGGGGTCACATGGGATGAGCAGTTCTTC.

This clone was found a few times. V is TRBV28 and J is TRBJ1-6; perhaps TRBD1 as D (5 bases). V lost 5 bases and J 7 bases, leaving 15 bases between the germline ends. The CDR3 extends over 15 amino acids. The germline V gene has CDR1 MDHEN and CDR2 SYDVKM. The CDR3 reads CASSISQGLNSPLHF. CDR3 coding DNA: TGTGCCAGCAGTATCTCGCAGGGCCTAAATTCACCCCTCCACTTT.

This clone was counted only a few times. The V call is TRBV9, the J call TRBJ1-6; D is ambiguous. The V gene lost 4 bases and the J gene lost 9 bases, with 17 bases spanning the gap. The CDR3 has 15 amino acids. Per the germline V gene, CDR1 is SGDLS and CDR2 is YYNGEE. As DNA, the CDR3 is TGTGCCAGCAGCCTTCAGGATTTAATAGGTTCACCCCTCCACTTT. Translated: CASSLQDLIGSPLHF.

CDR3: CASSLRAGQMSYEQYF. The CDR3 DNA reads as TGTGCCAGCAGCTTGCGAGCGGGGCAGATGTCCTACGAGCAGTACTTC. The rearrangement uses TRBV5-4 and TRBJ2-7, with 7 bases lining up with TRBD2. This CDR3 region has 16 residues. CDR1 is SGHNT, CDR2 YYREEE, per germline (reference sequence). V was pared by 1 base and J by 1 base, with 8 bases of the junction left unmatched.

This clone was observed a few times. Other DNA variants within this sample encode the same CDR3. J is TRBJ2-5 and V is TRBV20-1; D remains unclear. This CDR3 spans 11 amino acids. CDR1 and CDR2 (germline): DFQATT, SNEGSKA (reference sequence). Between the trimmed V and J ends, which lost 0 bases and 4 bases, there was a span of 3 bases. The CDR3 DNA reads as TGCAGTGCTAGAGATAGAGAGACCCAGTACTTC. It codes for CSARDRETQYF.

The CDR3 DNA follows: TGTGCCAGCAGCGTAGACCCTACGGGAAGTACAGGGGCGCAGTACTTC. Encoded protein: CASSVDPTGSTGAQYF. The rearrangement uses TRBV9 and TRBJ2-7, with 7 bases aligning to TRBD1. Germline V gene lookup returns CDR1 SGDLS and CDR2 YYNGEE. There are 16 residues in the CDR3. V was clipped by 0 bases and J by 9 bases; unmatched bases: 15.

This clone was detected only a few times. This sequence joins TRBV2 and TRBJ2-5; TRBD1 agrees at 7 bases. The CDR3 is made up of 14 amino acids. The germline gives CDR1 SNHLY, CDR2 FYNNEI. V lost 4 bases, J lost 3 bases, and 5 bases stayed unmatched. CDR3 amino acids: CASSVRQGEETQYF. The CDR3 DNA is TGTGCCAGCAGTGTTAGACAGGGAGAAGAGACCCAGTACTTC.